This section outlines one T cell receptor beta chain sequence together with its context. The antigen is undetermined. These data belong to a study of vaccination and CD4 T cells after COVID-19. Study-level results: Spike mono-reactivity was shown by 304 of 307 vaccine-specific clones in convalescent patients.

Germline V gives CDR1 SGDLS, CDR2 YYNGEE. This CDR3 is built from 17 residues. V trimming: 2 bases; J trimming: 4 bases; junction bases outside the gene matches: 11. Researchers used the Oncomine TCR Beta short-read assay to sequence DNA from cultured CD4+ T cells. TCRdb independently ran MiXCR on the PCR reads; one entry per CDR3 protein. The sample lists some 13,000 distinct CDR3 sequences, under 75% seen once, with 18% in the top ten. Treatment here: approximately 9-day PBMC culture with coronavirus spike peptide pools or control peptides (ViraFEST assay). What was sequenced was CD4+ T cells from blood, cultured in vitro. The sequence derives from a human donor who had recovered from COVID-19. The gene calls are TRBV9 and TRBJ1-1; the match to TRBD1 covers 10 bases. CDR3 sequence (DNA): TGTGCCAGCAGCGTGTTTGGGACAGGGGCCGGGGGCACTGAAGCTTTCTTT. Residues: CASSVFGTGAGGTEAFF.